What follows is one T cell receptor (beta chain) and its context. The data originate from a study of metastatic and nonmetastatic thyroid tumors. There were no patients who had received any treatment before thyroid surgery. From germline, CDR1 is SGHTA and CDR2 FQGTGA. The CDR3 contains 18 residues. In the original processing: A classifier for distant metastasis in papillary thyroid cancer was constructed using CDR3 differences observed across clinicopathological groups. TCRdb reanalyzed the PCR reads with MiXCR. The V and J calls reflect TCRdb's pipeline rather than the authors' work. The sample shows 35,000 to 45,000 clones, around 10% of them seen only once.

This clonotype was sampled from a male donor with papillary thyroid cancer or a benign thyroid nodule (not recorded which). Some clones in this sample may be carry-over from other donors' samples. The rearrangement joins TRBV7-3 to TRBJ2-7; a possible D gene is TRBD1 (6 bases). The sample was blood. This CDR3 is CVGKVPSGWDEGAYEQYF. The DNA for the CDR3 is TGTGTTGGGAAGGTGCCATCAGGCTGGGACGAGGGGGCCTACGAGCAGTACTTC.